Listed below are T cell receptor beta chains from one sample, sequenced in a study of shared clonotypes between healthy human individuals. Sequenced by immunoSEQ multiplex PCR; TCRdb stores in-frame clones only, minus some. This repertoire shows roughly 1,000,000 clones, 75% to 85% found once; its top ten account for about 0.52%. Specimen: memory CD4+ T cells from PBMCs. The receptors were sampled from a young man in good health. Some clones in this sample may be carry-over from other donors' samples. The CDR3 runs from the conserved cysteine through the conserved F or W. Fields, in order: J gene, clone size, V gene, D gene, CDR3 protein, CDR3 DNA. A D gene is named only where the DNA matches it firmly. Size values are once, few and many counts, or a class for expanded clones, and some rows have none.

j_gene: TRBJ2-1; abundance: NA; v_gene: TRBV25-1; d_gene: TRBD1; CDR3aa: CASSEWGQGLNEQFF; CDR3nt: TGTGCCAGCAGTGAATGGGGACAGGGGTTGAATGAGCAGTTCTTC
j_gene: TRBJ2-7; abundance: NA; v_gene: TRBV7-9; d_gene: TRBD2; CDR3aa: CASSPGLAGGYEQYF; CDR3nt: TGTGCCAGCAGCCCAGGACTAGCGGGAGGCTACGAGCAGTACTTC
j_gene: TRBJ2-1; abundance: NA; v_gene: TRBV27; d_gene: TRBD1; CDR3aa: CASSSPAGGEYEQFF; CDR3nt: TGTGCCAGCAGTTCCCCCGCAGGGGGAGAGTATGAGCAGTTCTTC
j_gene: TRBJ1-1; abundance: NA; v_gene: TRBV18; d_gene: NA; CDR3aa: CASSPFYGTQLRDTEAFF; CDR3nt: TGTGCCAGCTCACCATTCTACGGGACCCAGCTCAGGGACACTGAAGCTTTCTTT
j_gene: TRBJ2-7; abundance: NA; v_gene: TRBV11-2; d_gene: NA; CDR3aa: CASSEWDINEQYF; CDR3nt: TGTGCCAGCAGCGAGTGGGACATCAACGAGCAGTACTTC
j_gene: TRBJ1-5; abundance: NA; v_gene: TRBV30; d_gene: NA; CDR3aa: CAWSVGPFTPQHF; CDR3nt: TGTGCCTGGAGTGTAGGGCCCTTCACGCCCCAGCATTTT
j_gene: TRBJ2-1; abundance: NA; v_gene: TRBV6-5; d_gene: NA; CDR3aa: CASKRTGSSYNEQFF; CDR3nt: TGTGCCAGCAAAAGAACGGGATCCTCCTACAATGAGCAGTTCTTC
j_gene: TRBJ1-1; abundance: NA; v_gene: TRBV7-6; d_gene: NA; CDR3aa: CASSYRRNTEAFF; CDR3nt: TGTGCCAGCAGCTACCGAAGGAACACTGAAGCTTTCTTT
j_gene: TRBJ2-6; abundance: NA; v_gene: TRBV11-2; d_gene: TRBD2; CDR3aa: CASSLSGGAGANVLTF; CDR3nt: TGTGCCAGCAGCTTATCGGGAGGGGCTGGGGCCAACGTCCTGACTTTC
j_gene: TRBJ2-3; abundance: NA; v_gene: TRBV29-1; d_gene: TRBD1; CDR3aa: CSVSGDRGRIDTQYF; CDR3nt: TGCAGCGTGTCCGGGGACAGGGGGCGAATAGATACGCAGTATTTT
j_gene: TRBJ2-7; abundance: NA; v_gene: TRBV6-1; d_gene: NA; CDR3aa: CASSEGGRTYEQYF; CDR3nt: TGTGCCAGCAGTGAAGGGGGCAGGACCTACGAGCAGTACTTC
j_gene: TRBJ2-7; abundance: NA; v_gene: TRBV5-1; d_gene: NA; CDR3aa: CASSLDGAGDEQYF; CDR3nt: TGCGCCAGCAGCTTGGACGGGGCTGGGGACGAGCAGTACTTC
j_gene: TRBJ1-2; abundance: NA; v_gene: TRBV11-2; d_gene: NA; CDR3aa: CASSFPGGTWGYTF; CDR3nt: TGTGCCAGCAGCTTTCCCGGCGGGACTTGGGGCTACACCTTC
j_gene: TRBJ2-1; abundance: NA; v_gene: TRBV10-3; d_gene: TRBD2; CDR3aa: CAISEGETSGYNEQFF; CDR3nt: TGTGCCATCAGTGAGGGGGAGACTAGCGGCTACAATGAGCAGTTCTTC
j_gene: TRBJ1-3; abundance: NA; v_gene: TRBV28; d_gene: NA; CDR3aa: CASSLVAGNTIYF; CDR3nt: TGTGCCAGCAGTTTAGTGGCCGGAAACACCATATATTTT
j_gene: TRBJ2-3; abundance: NA; v_gene: TRBV9; d_gene: NA; CDR3aa: CASSVGDGDTQYF; CDR3nt: TGTGCCAGCAGCGTAGGTGACGGGGATACGCAGTATTTT
j_gene: TRBJ2-7; abundance: NA; v_gene: TRBV7-2; d_gene: NA; CDR3aa: CASSLVTGSSYEQYF; CDR3nt: TGTGCCAGCAGCTTAGTTACGGGTAGCTCCTACGAGCAGTACTTC
j_gene: TRBJ1-2; abundance: NA; v_gene: TRBV9; d_gene: TRBD1; CDR3aa: CASSSQNRGSGYTF; CDR3nt: TGTGCCAGCAGCTCCCAAAACAGGGGTAGTGGCTACACCTTC
j_gene: TRBJ2-5; abundance: NA; v_gene: TRBV30; d_gene: NA; CDR3aa: CAWGPSPETQYF; CDR3nt: TGTGCCTGGGGTCCTTCCCCAGAGACCCAGTACTTC
j_gene: TRBJ1-2; abundance: NA; v_gene: TRBV6-6; d_gene: NA; CDR3aa: CASSTFTGDGYTF; CDR3nt: TGTGCCAGCAGTACGTTCACAGGAGATGGCTACACCTTC
j_gene: TRBJ1-2; abundance: NA; v_gene: TRBV6-1; d_gene: TRBD1; CDR3aa: CASRADRALYGYTF; CDR3nt: TGTGCCAGCAGGGCGGACAGGGCCCTCTATGGCTACACCTTC
j_gene: TRBJ1-5; abundance: NA; v_gene: TRBV27; d_gene: NA; CDR3aa: CASSRRDGGNQPQHF; CDR3nt: TGTGCCAGCAGTAGAAGGGACGGGGGCAATCAGCCCCAGCATTTT
j_gene: TRBJ1-4; abundance: NA; v_gene: TRBV7-9; d_gene: TRBD1; CDR3aa: CASSLEVWDRPNEKLFF; CDR3nt: TGTGCCAGCAGCTTAGAAGTATGGGACAGGCCCAATGAAAAACTGTTTTTT
j_gene: TRBJ2-1; abundance: once; v_gene: TRBV5-1; d_gene: NA; CDR3aa: CASSLITSPSNEQFF; CDR3nt: TGCGCCAGCAGCTTGATCACCTCTCCCTCCAATGAGCAGTTCTTC